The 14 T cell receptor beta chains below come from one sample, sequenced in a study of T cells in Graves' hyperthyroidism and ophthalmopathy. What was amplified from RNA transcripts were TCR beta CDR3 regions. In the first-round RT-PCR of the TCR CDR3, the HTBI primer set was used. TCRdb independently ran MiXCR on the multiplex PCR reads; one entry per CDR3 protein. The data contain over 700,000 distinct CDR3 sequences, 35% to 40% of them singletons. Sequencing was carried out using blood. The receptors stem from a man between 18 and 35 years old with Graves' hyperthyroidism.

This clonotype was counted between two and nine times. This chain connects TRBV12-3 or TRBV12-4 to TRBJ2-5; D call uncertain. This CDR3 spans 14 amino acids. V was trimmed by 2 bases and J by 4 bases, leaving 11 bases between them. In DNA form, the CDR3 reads TGTGCCAGCAGTTTACCTATCGCAAGAGAGACCCAGTACTTC. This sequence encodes CASSLPIARETQYF.

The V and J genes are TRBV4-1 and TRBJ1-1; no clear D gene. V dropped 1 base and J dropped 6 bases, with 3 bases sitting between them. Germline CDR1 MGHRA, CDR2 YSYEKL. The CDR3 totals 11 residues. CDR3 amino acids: CASSQASEAFF. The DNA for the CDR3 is TGCGCCAGCAGCCAAGCGTCTGAAGCTTTCTTT.

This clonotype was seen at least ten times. This chain's CDR3 is CATPGRRGSSGANVLTF. CDR3 bases: TGTGCCACCCCTGGGAGGCGGGGTAGCTCTGGGGCCAACGTCCTGACTTTC. V and J are TRBV2 and TRBJ2-6, with D maybe TRBD2 (6 bases). Between the trimmed V and J ends, which lost 10 bases and 0 bases, there was a span of 19 bases. This CDR3 contains 17 residues. Germline CDR1 SNHLY, CDR2 FYNNEI.

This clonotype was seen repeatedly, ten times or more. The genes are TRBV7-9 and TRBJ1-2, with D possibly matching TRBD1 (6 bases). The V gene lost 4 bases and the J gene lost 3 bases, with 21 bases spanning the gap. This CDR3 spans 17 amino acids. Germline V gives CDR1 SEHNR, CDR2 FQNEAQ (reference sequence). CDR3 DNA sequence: TGTGCCAGCAGCTCGACACCGACAGGACGCTTCGACTATGGCTACACCTTC. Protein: CASSSTPTGRFDYGYTF. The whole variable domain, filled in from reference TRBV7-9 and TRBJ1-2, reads DTGVSQNPRHKITKRGQNVTFRCDPISEHNRLYWYRQTLGQGPEFLTYFQNEAQLEKSRLLSDRFSAERPKGSFSTLEIQRTEQGDSAMYLCASSSTPTGRFDYGYTFGSGTRLTVV.

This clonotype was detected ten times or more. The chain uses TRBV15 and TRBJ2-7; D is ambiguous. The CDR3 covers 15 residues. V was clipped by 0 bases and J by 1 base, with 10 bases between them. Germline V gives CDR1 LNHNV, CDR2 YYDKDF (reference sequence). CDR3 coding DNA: TGTGCCACCAGCAGAGAGACATGGTCTTCCTACGAGCAGTACTTC. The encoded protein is CATSRETWSSYEQYF.

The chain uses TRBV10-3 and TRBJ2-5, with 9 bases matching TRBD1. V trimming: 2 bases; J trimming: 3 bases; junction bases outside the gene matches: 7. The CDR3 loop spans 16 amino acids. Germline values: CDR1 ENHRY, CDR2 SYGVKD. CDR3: CAISERDRDGKETQYF. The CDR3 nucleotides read TGTGCCATCAGTGAGCGGGACAGGGATGGCAAAGAGACCCAGTACTTC.

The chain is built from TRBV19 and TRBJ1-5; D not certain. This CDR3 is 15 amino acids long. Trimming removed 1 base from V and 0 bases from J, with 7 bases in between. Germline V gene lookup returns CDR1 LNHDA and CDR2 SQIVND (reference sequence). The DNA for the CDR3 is TGTGCCAGTAGTATAGGACTATATAGCAATCAGCCCCAGCATTTT. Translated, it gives CASSIGLYSNQPQHF.

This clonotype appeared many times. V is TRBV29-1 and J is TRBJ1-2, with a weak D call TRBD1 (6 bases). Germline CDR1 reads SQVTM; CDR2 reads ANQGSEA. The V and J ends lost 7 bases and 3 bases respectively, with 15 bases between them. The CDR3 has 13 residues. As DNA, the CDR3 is TGCAGCGCTCAAGGGGGGGACGACTATGGCTACACCTTC. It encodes CSAQGGDDYGYTF.

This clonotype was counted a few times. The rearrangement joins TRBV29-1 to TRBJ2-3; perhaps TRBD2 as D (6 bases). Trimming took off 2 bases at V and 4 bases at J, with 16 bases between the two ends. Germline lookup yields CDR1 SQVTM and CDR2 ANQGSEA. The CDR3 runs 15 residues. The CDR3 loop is CSVERRAREADTQYF. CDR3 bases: TGCAGCGTTGAACGGAGGGCTAGGGAGGCAGATACGCAGTATTTT.

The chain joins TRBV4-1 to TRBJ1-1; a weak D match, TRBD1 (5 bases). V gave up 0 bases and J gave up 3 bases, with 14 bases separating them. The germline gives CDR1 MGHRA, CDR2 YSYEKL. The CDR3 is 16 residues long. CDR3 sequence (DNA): TGCGCCAGCAGCCAAGAAGGGAGCAGGGCGGACACTGAAGCTTTCTTT. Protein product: CASSQEGSRADTEAFF.

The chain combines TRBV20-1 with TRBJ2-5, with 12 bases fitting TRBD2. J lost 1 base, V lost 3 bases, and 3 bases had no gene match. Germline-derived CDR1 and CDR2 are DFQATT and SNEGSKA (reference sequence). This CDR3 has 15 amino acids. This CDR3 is CSARRTSGIQETQYF. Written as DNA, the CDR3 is TGCAGTGCTAGGAGGACTAGCGGGATCCAAGAGACCCAGTACTTC.

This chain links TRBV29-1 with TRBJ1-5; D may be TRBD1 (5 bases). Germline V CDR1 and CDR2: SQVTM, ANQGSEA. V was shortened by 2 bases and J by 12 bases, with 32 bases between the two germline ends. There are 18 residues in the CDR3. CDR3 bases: TGCAGCGTTGAATCGCGTTTGGTGCCTAGCGGGGGGAGAGGTCTCCAGCATTTT. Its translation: CSVESRLVPSGGRGLQHF.

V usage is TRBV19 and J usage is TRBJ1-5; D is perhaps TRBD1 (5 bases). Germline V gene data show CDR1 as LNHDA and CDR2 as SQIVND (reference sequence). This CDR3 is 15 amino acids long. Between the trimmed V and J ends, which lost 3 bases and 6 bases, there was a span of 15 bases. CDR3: CASSMGQAGGQPQHF. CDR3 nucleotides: TGTGCCAGTAGTATGGGGCAGGCTGGGGGTCAGCCCCAGCATTTT.

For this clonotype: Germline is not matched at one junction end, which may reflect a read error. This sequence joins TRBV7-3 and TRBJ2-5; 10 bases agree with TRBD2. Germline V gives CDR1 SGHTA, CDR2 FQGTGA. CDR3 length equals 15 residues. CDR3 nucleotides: TGTGCCAGCAGCTTATCACCTAGCGGGGGAGAGAACCAGTACTTC. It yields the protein CASSLSPSGGENQYF.